Presented here are 21 T cell receptor beta chains from one specimen sequenced in a study of blood T cell repertoires in COVID-19. TCRdb's copy holds only in-frame clones and misses some; the assay was immunoSEQ multiplex PCR. The data hold some 200,000 clones, with roughly four fifths observed a single time. The specimen was peripheral blood. The receptors were sampled from a human donor with acute or convalescent COVID-19. The donor label of this sample is uncertain.

This chain links TRBV20-1 with TRBJ1-1, with D tentatively TRBD1 (5 bases). Per germline, CDR1 DFQATT and CDR2 SNEGSKA (reference sequence). V was trimmed by 3 bases and J by 4 bases, leaving 12 bases between them. The CDR3 has 13 residues. The CDR3 DNA reads as TGCAGTGCTAGTCGGGACTTTGTCACTGAAGCTTTCTTT. This sequence encodes CSASRDFVTEAFF.

The chain recombines TRBV6-5 with TRBJ1-1, with no clear D. V was pared by 7 bases and J by 0 bases, with 15 bases between. This CDR3 comprises 15 residues. Looked up from germline, CDR1 is MNHEY and CDR2 is SVGAGI. CDR3 nucleotides: TGTGCCAGCAATGGGCAGTCCGTTATGAACACTGAAGCTTTCTTT. This sequence encodes CASNGQSVMNTEAFF.

The chain is built from TRBV6-5 and TRBJ1-1; D gene uncertain. This CDR3 region has 13 residues. Per germline, CDR1 MNHEY and CDR2 SVGAGI. Trimming cost V 6 bases and J 5 bases, with 13 bases left between them. CDR3 coding DNA: TGTGCCAGCAGCTCGACCGCTAGTACTGAAGCTTTCTTT. It specifies CASSSTASTEAFF.

The chain joins TRBV30 to TRBJ2-1, with TRBD2 matching 8 bases. From germline, CDR1 is GTSNPN and CDR2 SVGIG (reference sequence). V was pared by 5 bases and J by 3 bases, with 6 bases of the junction left unmatched. This CDR3 region has 14 residues. The CDR3 DNA reads TGTGCCTGGTCACCGGGACTAGTCTACAATGAGCAGTTCTTC. Amino acid sequence: CAWSPGLVYNEQFF. Using reference TRBV30 and TRBJ2-1 for the parts outside the CDR3, the full variable domain is SQTIHQWPATLVQPVGSPLSLECTVEGTSNPNLYWYRQAAGRGLQLLFYSVGIGQISSEVPQNLSASRPQDRQFILSSKKLLLSDSGFYLCAWSPGLVYNEQFFGPGTRLTVL.

In DNA form, the CDR3 reads TGTGCCAGCAGCCAAGAGACAGGGAGCTCCTACGAGCAGTACTTC. Its protein is CASSQETGSSYEQYF. The V gene is TRBV14, the J gene TRBJ2-7; 7 bases map to TRBD1. The ends lost 0 bases at V and 0 bases at J; junction bases unmatched: 2. The length of the CDR3 is 15 residues. From germline, CDR1 is SGHDN and CDR2 FVKESK.

This sequence joins TRBV25-1 and TRBJ2-4; 7 bases fit TRBD2. CDR1 is MGHDK and CDR2 is SYGVNS in the germline V gene. The CDR3 length is 13 residues. V was pared by 1 base and J by 8 bases, with 2 bases of the junction left unmatched. Written as DNA, the CDR3 is TGTGCCAGCAGTGAATCGGGGGGAGACATTCAGTACTTC. Encoded protein: CASSESGGDIQYF. The variable domain in full, with the rest retrieved from reference TRBV25-1 and TRBJ2-4, is EADIYQTPRYLVIGTGKKITLECSQTMGHDKMYWYQQDPGMELHLIHYSYGVNSTEKGDLSSESTVSRIRTEHFPLTLESARPSHTSQYLCASSESGGDIQYFGAGTRLSVL.

V usage is TRBV19 and J usage is TRBJ2-7, with D perhaps TRBD1 (6 bases). The CDR3 has 12 amino acids. CDR1 and CDR2 from the germline V gene are LNHDA and SQIVND (reference sequence). V was trimmed by 9 bases and J by 2 bases, leaving 11 bases between them. CDR3 bases: TGTGCCAGCAGGGACACCACCTACGAGCAGTACTTC. It yields the protein CASRDTTYEQYF.

V gene TRBV6-6 combines with J gene TRBJ2-7; D is perhaps TRBD1 (6 bases). V lost 0 bases to trimming and J lost 4 bases, with 10 bases between them. Germline loops: CDR1 MNHNY, CDR2 SVGAGI (reference sequence). The CDR3 loop spans 14 amino acids. The CDR3 coding sequence is TGTGCCAGCAGTTACTCTCAGGGGTGGTACGAGCAGTACTTC. Amino acid sequence: CASSYSQGWYEQYF.

Only one count was recorded for this clone. V gene TRBV28 combines with J gene TRBJ2-1; TRBD2 matches 10 bases. The CDR3 loop spans 14 amino acids. Trimming at V came to 5 bases and at J to 6 bases, leaving 4 bases not matched to a gene. CDR1 is MDHEN, CDR2 SYDVKM, per germline. The DNA for the CDR3 is TGTGCCAGCAGTGGGGTAGCGGGGGGCAATGAGCAGTTCTTC. Amino acid sequence: CASSGVAGGNEQFF. The variable domain in full, completed from reference TRBV28 and TRBJ2-1, reads DVKVTQSSRYLVKRTGEKVFLECVQDMDHENMFWYRQDPGLGLRLIYFSYDVKMKEKGDIPEGYSVSREKKERFSLILESASTNQTSMYLCASSGVAGGNEQFFGPGTRLTVL.

This clone came up a few times. The chain recombines TRBV6-5 with TRBJ2-3; 13 bases line up with TRBD2. V was pared by 8 bases and J by 4 bases, with 3 bases of the junction left unmatched. The CDR3 totals 14 residues. Germline CDR1 and CDR2: MNHEY and SVGAGI. The CDR3 region has the DNA TGTGCCAGCCAACTAGCGGGAGGGGCAGATACGCAGTATTTT. Translation: CASQLAGGADTQYF.

About this clone itself: Additional DNA sequences in this sample encode the identical CDR3. The rearrangement links TRBV18 to TRBJ1-3; perhaps TRBD1 as D (5 bases). The CDR3 extends over 14 amino acids. Germline values: CDR1 KGHSH, CDR2 LQKENI. The germline V and J ends were trimmed by 6 bases and 4 bases, with 13 bases remaining between them. The CDR3: CASSPDSPGNTIYF. The CDR3 DNA sequence: TGTGCCAGCTCGCCTGACAGTCCCGGAAACACCATATATTTT. The complete variable domain, with remaining parts taken from reference TRBV18 and TRBJ1-3, reads NAGVMQNPRHLVRRRGQEARLRCSPMKGHSHVYWYRQLPEEGLKFMVYLQKENIIDESGMPKERFSAEFPKEGPSILRIQQVVRGDSAAYFCASSPDSPGNTIYFGEGSWLTVV.

The chain couples TRBV7-6 to TRBJ2-2; D may be TRBD1 (6 bases). V was clipped by 4 bases and J by 4 bases, with 16 bases between them. CDR1 and CDR2 from the germline V gene are SGHVS and FNYEAQ. The CDR3 is 16 residues long. CDR3 residues: CASSSRYREPTGELFF. CDR3 DNA: TGTGCCAGCAGCTCCAGGTACAGGGAGCCCACCGGGGAGCTGTTTTTT. The full variable domain, its missing parts supplied by reference TRBV7-6 and TRBJ2-2, is GAGVSQSPRYKVTKRGQDVALRCDPISGHVSLYWYRQALGQGPEFLTYFNYEAQQDKSGLPNDRFSAERPEGSISTLTIQRTEQRDSAMYRCASSSRYREPTGELFFGEGSRLTVL.

The rearrangement joins TRBV6-5 to TRBJ2-5; D might be TRBD2 (6 bases). The CDR3 sequence is 13 residues long. Trimming cost V 8 bases and J 5 bases, with 15 bases left between them. Germline loops: CDR1 MNHEY, CDR2 SVGAGI. DNA of the CDR3: TGTGCCAGCTCCGGGAGAGCAACGGAGACCCAGTACTTC. Protein: CASSGRATETQYF.

The V call is TRBV5-6, the J call TRBJ2-1, with TRBD2 matching 7 bases. With 2 bases clipped from V and 6 bases from J, the junction kept 11 bases outside the gene matches. The CDR3 totals 16 residues. Looked up from germline, CDR1 is SGHDT and CDR2 is YYEEEE. The CDR3: CASSFPSGTSGNEQFF. The CDR3, as DNA: TGTGCCAGCAGCTTTCCTAGCGGAACTTCTGGCAATGAGCAGTTCTTC.

A few counts support this clone. The J gene is TRBJ1-2, the V gene TRBV5-5; 9 bases map to TRBD1. V shed 0 bases and J 8 bases; nucleotides not matched to a gene: 5. The CDR3 covers 14 residues. CDR1 is SGHKS and CDR2 is YYEKEE in the germline V gene (reference sequence). This chain's CDR3 is CASSLVGQGPGYTF. In DNA, the CDR3 is TGTGCCAGCAGCTTGGTGGGACAGGGTCCCGGCTACACCTTC.

V is TRBV11-3 and J is TRBJ2-4; 8 bases are shared with TRBD1. The V and J ends lost 3 bases and 3 bases, in that order; junction bases with no gene match: 13. CDR1 and CDR2 (germline): SGHNT, YENEEA. The CDR3 is made up of 18 amino acids. CDR3 region: CASSFGAGGDAGKNIQYF. CDR3 bases: TGTGCCAGCAGCTTTGGGGCAGGGGGCGACGCGGGCAAAAACATTCAGTACTTC.

This chain uses TRBV2 with TRBJ2-7, with D tentatively TRBD2 (5 bases). V lost 4 bases, J lost 6 bases, and 13 bases lay in between. Per germline, CDR1 SNHLY and CDR2 FYNNEI. The CDR3 extends over 13 amino acids. CDR3 amino acids: CASSVISEGEQYF. CDR3 bases: TGTGCCAGCAGTGTTATTAGCGAAGGCGAGCAGTACTTC.

V and J are TRBV28 and TRBJ2-7, with 8 bases identical to TRBD1. This CDR3 has 15 residues. The V segment lost 1 base and the J segment 4 bases; nucleotides outside the gene matches: 6. The germline CDR1 and CDR2 sequences are MDHEN and SYDVKM. CDR3 DNA: TGTGCCAGCAGTTTATCTTCAGGGGGCAGGTACGAGCAGTACTTC. This codes for CASSLSSGGRYEQYF.

This chain links TRBV30 with TRBJ1-6; perhaps TRBD1 as D (5 bases). The CDR3 runs 16 residues. V was cut by 3 bases and J by 9 bases, with 21 bases left in between. Germline CDR1 GTSNPN, CDR2 SVGIG (reference sequence). The DNA for the CDR3 is TGTGCCTGGAGCTGGGAGGGACCCTGGAGGGTTTCACCCCTCCACTTT. This encodes CAWSWEGPWRVSPLHF.

The chain couples TRBV18 to TRBJ2-3; 8 nucleotides line up with TRBD2. Germline values: CDR1 KGHSH, CDR2 LQKENI. V shed 3 bases and J 2 bases; nucleotides not matched to a gene: 7. The CDR3 loop spans 16 amino acids. CDR3 amino acids: CASSPELAVFTDTQYF. The CDR3 nucleotides read TGTGCCAGCTCACCCGAACTAGCGGTGTTCACAGATACGCAGTATTTT.

The V and J genes are TRBV7-6 and TRBJ1-1; possible D gene TRBD1, 6 bases. The germline V gene encodes CDR1 SGHVS and CDR2 FNYEAQ. The length of the CDR3 is 14 residues. The V end lost 1 base, the J end lost 6 bases, and 12 bases lay between the germline ends. The DNA of the CDR3 is TGTGCCAGCAGCTTAGGGGGACACAGCCCTGAAGCTTTCTTT. Amino acids: CASSLGGHSPEAFF.